The 29 T cell receptor beta chains below all came from one sample that was sequenced in a study of CD8+ T cells in alopecia areata (dated by TCRdb to between 2017 and 2018). The time point label on this specimen signifies: around 4 weeks on oral tofacitinib. What the treatment or condition label conveys for this sample: oral pan-JAK inhibitor, 5-10 mg twice daily. Libraries were constructed by the immunoSEQ multiplex PCR assay. RNA was extracted from all samples and reverse transcribed into cDNA as template for TCR sequencing. TCRdb obtained this table from immuneACCESS and retained in-frame rearrangements with V and J assigned. These tables miss some clones; where compared with another copy, unresolved V genes account for less than half of the shortfall, and the remainder is unexplained. The sample contains roughly 120,000 clones, roughly 50% of them found a single time. The top ten clonotypes cover around 30% of the sample.

The sequencing used CD8+ T cells sorted from blood, collected at week 4, from a patient treated with tofacitinib. The receptor set was obtained from a human donor with alopecia areata.

This sequence joins TRBV29-1 and TRBJ2-1; the D gene is possibly TRBD2 (5 bases). The germline V gene encodes CDR1 SQVTM and CDR2 ANQGSEA. The CDR3 runs to 15 residues. V was trimmed by 1 base and J by 8 bases, leaving 18 bases between them. The CDR3 region is CSVEVLIAPTDEQFF. CDR3 in DNA: TGCAGCGTTGAAGTTCTTATAGCGCCGACGGATGAGCAGTTCTTC.

The chain has TRBV7-9 and TRBJ1-2; D remains unclear. V lost 4 bases and J 0 bases, leaving 12 bases between the germline ends. The CDR3 length is 15 residues. CDR1 is SEHNR, CDR2 FQNEAQ, per germline (reference sequence). The CDR3 loop reads CASSSPGPANYGYTF. CDR3 sequence (DNA): TGTGCCAGCAGCTCTCCGGGCCCAGCTAACTATGGCTACACCTTC.

The chain joins TRBV30 to TRBJ1-1; possible D gene TRBD1, 6 bases. The CDR3 runs 13 residues. Germline-derived CDR1 and CDR2 are GTSNPN and SVGIG (reference sequence). Trimming cost V 3 bases and J 5 bases, with 13 bases left between them. Written as DNA, the CDR3 is TGTGCCTGGAGCAGGGGACTAGAAACTGAAGCTTTCTTT. It translates to CAWSRGLETEAFF.

The chain uses TRBV29-1 and TRBJ1-1; no clear D. Deletions cut 0 bases from V and 5 bases from J, with 10 bases between. The CDR3 consists of 13 residues. Germline CDR1 SQVTM, CDR2 ANQGSEA. The CDR3 DNA sequence: TGCAGCGTTGAAGATGCGCGGGGAACTGAAGCTTTCTTT. Its translation: CSVEDARGTEAFF.

This clone was seen a handful of times. The V call is TRBV29-1, the J call TRBJ2-7, with D tentatively TRBD1 or TRBD2 (5 bases each). The germline gives CDR1 SQVTM, CDR2 ANQGSEA. V gave up 0 bases and J gave up 5 bases, with 11 bases separating them. The CDR3 totals 13 residues. The CDR3 sequence is CSVEDGKGHEQYF. Here the CDR3 DNA reads TGCAGCGTTGAAGATGGAAAGGGACACGAGCAGTACTTC.

This clone occurred a few times. This specimen includes other DNA sequences encoding the same CDR3. The rearrangement links TRBV7-9 to TRBJ1-2; D remains ambiguous. This CDR3 is built from 11 residues. Germline values: CDR1 SEHNR, CDR2 FQNEAQ (reference sequence). V was shortened by 1 base and J by 7 bases, with 4 bases between the two germline ends. Here the CDR3 DNA reads TGTGCCAGCAGCTTAGGTTCTGGCTACACCTTC. Protein product: CASSLGSGYTF.

V usage is TRBV5-4 and J usage is TRBJ2-7; maybe TRBD1 (6 bases). Germline CDR1 reads SGHNT; CDR2 reads YYREEE (reference sequence). The ends were cut back, 5 bases at V and 3 bases at J, with 15 bases in the middle. The CDR3 contains 14 residues. The CDR3 DNA sequence: TGTGCCAGCAGTGCCTCGGGACATCTCTACGAGCAGTACTTC. It encodes CASSASGHLYEQYF.

The chain uses TRBV30 and TRBJ2-1; D is undetermined. Germline-derived CDR1 and CDR2 are GTSNPN and SVGIG (reference sequence). The CDR3 loop spans 12 amino acids. Trimming took 0 bases from V and 7 from J, leaving 7 bases between them. As DNA, the CDR3 is TGTGCCTGGAGTGTATCCGGGAATGAGCAGTTCTTC. It codes for CAWSVSGNEQFF.

The gene calls are TRBV19 and TRBJ1-1, with D possibly matching TRBD1 (6 bases). Per the germline V gene, CDR1 is LNHDA and CDR2 is SQIVND (reference sequence). The CDR3 spans 13 residues. V lost 3 bases and J lost 7, with 12 bases in between. The CDR3 DNA follows: TGTGCCAGTAGTATGGGGACACTAAGTGAAGCTTTCTTT. This codes for CASSMGTLSEAFF.

J is TRBJ2-2 and V is TRBV29-1, with TRBD1 matching 8 bases. Germline V gives CDR1 SQVTM, CDR2 ANQGSEA. The CDR3 runs 14 residues. Trimming took 6 bases from V and 2 from J; bases not matched to a gene: 5. The CDR3 sequence is CSVQQGGNTGELFF. The CDR3 DNA is TGCAGCGTACAACAGGGGGGTAACACCGGGGAGCTGTTTTTT.

The rearrangement uses TRBV27 and TRBJ2-6, with D perhaps given as TRBD1 or TRBD2 (7 bases each). Trimming took off 6 bases at V and 2 bases at J, with 17 bases between the two ends. The CDR3 consists of 17 residues. Germline loops: CDR1 MNHEY, CDR2 SMNVEV (reference sequence). The CDR3 DNA is TGTGCCAGCAGCCCAGGGGGGGGCGAGGCTGGGGCCAACGTCCTGACTTTC. Protein sequence: CASSPGGGEAGANVLTF.

The rearrangement uses TRBV7-9 and TRBJ1-1, with D perhaps matching TRBD1 (5 bases). CDR1 is SEHNR and CDR2 is FQNEAQ in the germline V gene (reference sequence). This CDR3 spans 15 amino acids. Trimming cost V 6 bases and J 2 bases, with 16 bases left between them. The CDR3 reads CASSPPDRPNTEAFF. As DNA, the CDR3 is TGTGCCAGCAGTCCTCCCGACAGACCAAACACTGAAGCTTTCTTT.

The chain recombines TRBV29-1 with TRBJ2-3, with 8 bases that match TRBD2. Germline V gene sequence: CDR1 SQVTM, CDR2 ANQGSEA. The CDR3 totals 15 residues. Trimming cost V 4 bases and J 0 bases; bases outside gene matches: 6. CDR3 coding DNA: TGCAGCGTTGTAGTTGCGGGGGGCAGCACAGATACGCAGTATTTT. Translated: CSVVVAGGSTDTQYF.

The chain carries TRBV27 and TRBJ1-1; D is unresolved. The CDR3 loop spans 14 amino acids. The germline V and J ends were trimmed by 3 bases and 0 bases, with 8 bases remaining between them. Germline values: CDR1 MNHEY, CDR2 SMNVEV (reference sequence). As DNA, the CDR3 is TGTGCCAGCAGTTTCGGCATTTTGAACACTGAAGCTTTCTTT. Encoded protein: CASSFGILNTEAFF.

The rearrangement joins TRBV7-9 to TRBJ2-3; the match to TRBD2 covers 9 bases. The CDR3 extends over 16 amino acids. CDR1 and CDR2 from the germline V gene are SEHNR and FQNEAQ (reference sequence). With V trimmed by 5 bases and J by 4 bases, 10 bases remained unmatched. The CDR3 sequence: CASSQHGTSLSDTQYF. The DNA of the CDR3 is TGTGCCAGCAGCCAGCACGGGACTAGCCTTTCAGATACGCAGTATTTT.

V usage is TRBV18 and J usage is TRBJ2-7, with no clear D. The germline gives CDR1 KGHSH, CDR2 LQKENI. V dropped 3 bases and J dropped 3 bases, with 15 bases sitting between them. The CDR3 extends over 15 amino acids. The CDR3 loop is CASSPPPPLHYEQYF. For the CDR3, the DNA is TGTGCCAGCTCACCTCCACCCCCCTTGCACTACGAGCAGTACTTC.

V and J are TRBV4-1 and TRBJ1-2; D may be TRBD1 (5 bases). Trimming left V 0 bases short and J 4 bases short, with 18 bases between. CDR1 and CDR2 (germline): MGHRA, YSYEKL. The CDR3 runs to 17 residues. In nucleotides, the CDR3 is TGCGCCAGCAGCCAAGATGACGGGGCCTCGGGGATCTATGGCTACACCTTC. Translated: CASSQDDGASGIYGYTF.

This clone was counted a single time. The rearrangement joins TRBV6-1 to TRBJ1-5; 8 bases map to TRBD1. The CDR3 runs 16 residues. Germline V gene sequence: CDR1 MNHNS, CDR2 SASEGT. V shed 3 bases and J 5 bases; nucleotides not matched to a gene: 9. Here the CDR3 reads CASSDRDRLGDQPQHF. CDR3 DNA sequence: TGTGCCAGCAGTGACCGGGACAGGCTAGGAGATCAGCCCCAGCATTTT.

This rearrangement joins TRBV19 to TRBJ1-2; D unresolved. The CDR3 spans 13 residues. V lost 5 bases to trimming and J lost 6 bases, with 13 bases between them. Germline values: CDR1 LNHDA, CDR2 SQIVND (reference sequence). CDR3 residues: CASSPDGWDGYTF. The DNA of the CDR3 is TGTGCCAGTAGTCCCGACGGCTGGGATGGCTACACCTTC.

DNA of the CDR3: TGTGCCAGCAGTTTACTAGGGAATGCAGCCGGGGAGCTGTTTTTT. Translated, it gives CASSLLGNAAGELFF. J is TRBJ2-2 and V is TRBV28; unclear D gene. Germline loops: CDR1 MDHEN, CDR2 SYDVKM. This CDR3 has 15 residues. V was shortened by 2 bases and J by 6 bases, with 13 bases between the two germline ends.

V is TRBV2 and J is TRBJ2-1; D ambiguous. V lost 7 bases to trimming and J lost 4 bases, with 5 bases between them. The CDR3 is 11 amino acids. Germline CDR1 reads SNHLY; CDR2 reads FYNNEI. CDR3 protein: CASIVYNEQFF. The CDR3 nucleotides read TGTGCCAGCATAGTGTACAATGAGCAGTTCTTC.

This clone was seen a handful of times. The gene calls are TRBV29-1 and TRBJ2-5; 8 bases fit TRBD1. CDR1 and CDR2 from the germline V gene are SQVTM and ANQGSEA. V lost 7 bases, J lost 2 bases, and 12 bases stayed unmatched. The CDR3 totals 15 residues. The CDR3 protein is CSADTGQGMQETQYF. The CDR3 nucleotides read TGCAGCGCCGATACCGGACAGGGTATGCAAGAGACCCAGTACTTC.

The chain uses TRBV6-5 and TRBJ2-6; D ambiguous. The germline V and J ends were trimmed by 5 bases and 2 bases, with 4 bases remaining between them. Germline-derived CDR1 and CDR2 are MNHEY and SVGAGI. The CDR3 spans 13 residues. CDR3 DNA: TGTGCCAGCAGTCCCACTGGGGCCAACGTCCTGACTTTC. It translates to CASSPTGANVLTF.

This clone was counted a few times. CDR3 amino acids: CASIWYEQYF. The CDR3 coding sequence is TGCGCCAGCATTTGGTACGAGCAGTACTTC. V and J are TRBV23-1 and TRBJ2-7; no definite D call. TRBV23-1 is given ORF status, its function remaining uncertain. This CDR3 spans 10 amino acids. The V end lost 7 bases, the J end lost 4 bases, and 5 bases lay between the germline ends.

This clone came up a few times. V and J are TRBV29-1 and TRBJ2-7, with a possible D match to TRBD2 (7 bases). CDR1 is SQVTM and CDR2 is ANQGSEA in the germline V gene. The CDR3 contains 16 residues. The ends were cut back, 6 bases at V and 2 bases at J, with 23 bases in the middle. CDR3 residues: CSVQTLEGGRTYEQYF. CDR3 in DNA: TGCAGCGTCCAGACCCTTGAGGGGGGGCGAACCTACGAGCAGTACTTC.

This clone appeared a few times. This chain joins TRBV29-1 and TRBJ1-1; possibly TRBD1 for D (5 bases). The CDR3 is 11 residues long. V lost 8 bases and J 5 bases, leaving 12 bases between the germline ends. CDR1 and CDR2 (germline): SQVTM, ANQGSEA. CDR3 sequence reads: CSPGGGTEAFF. In DNA form, the CDR3 reads TGCAGCCCGGGTGGGGGGACTGAAGCTTTCTTT.

The rearrangement uses TRBV15 and TRBJ2-1; D unresolved. CDR1 and CDR2 (germline): LNHNV, YYDKDF (reference sequence). Trimming left V 5 bases short and J 1 base short, with 6 bases between. The CDR3 consists of 13 residues. CDR3: CATSPWSYNEQFF. The CDR3 coding sequence is TGTGCCACCAGCCCCTGGTCCTACAATGAGCAGTTCTTC.

The rearrangement uses TRBV5-4 and TRBJ1-1, with D maybe TRBD1 (5 bases). In germline, CDR1 is SGHNT, CDR2 YYREEE (reference sequence). This CDR3 is 16 amino acids long. Trimming pared 2 bases from V and 6 bases from J, leaving 20 bases between. The CDR3, as DNA: TGTGCCAGCAGCTTCCCAGGGCTGGGGTCGGGATCTGAAGCTTTCTTT. This translates into CASSFPGLGSGSEAFF.

The gene calls are TRBV29-1 and TRBJ1-2; D unclear. Trimming shortened V by 7 bases and J by 5 bases, and 11 bases separated the two germline ends. The CDR3 contains 11 residues. Germline loops: CDR1 SQVTM, CDR2 ANQGSEA. The CDR3 bases are TGCAGCGCCCATAAAGTGTATGGCTACACCTTC. It yields the protein CSAHKVYGYTF.